This TCR beta chain stems from a study of CD8 T cells in ankylosing spondylitis. The germline V gene encodes CDR1 KGHSH and CDR2 LQKENI. Trimming cost V 6 bases and J 6 bases, with 12 bases left between them. CDR3 length equals 13 residues. In its sample, this clonotype was seen many times. The target antigen is unknown. TCRdb re-derived calls from the 5' RACE reads in MiXCR, one entry per CDR3 protein. The sample holds some 71,000 distinct CDR3 sequences, about 5.2% seen once. Study-level findings and limits: Clones linked to the disease showed a CD8+ phenotype. They occurred at relatively low frequencies in peripheral blood.

The sequenced sample was blood, either unsorted or a sorted T cell fraction (not recorded which). The V gene is TRBV18, the J gene TRBJ2-1, with D perhaps matching TRBD1 or TRBD2 (5 bases each). The origin of this receptor is a male donor with ankylosing spondylitis or in good health (not recorded which). The CDR3 sequence is CASSSGTGNEQFF. Here the CDR3 DNA reads TGTGCCAGCTCTTCTGGGACCGGCAATGAGCAGTTCTTC.